Listed here are 6 T cell receptor beta chains from one sample, sequenced in a study of Graves' ophthalmopathy and Graves' hyperthyroidism. TCR beta CDR3 regions were amplified from RNA transcripts. HTBI primers were used in a first-round RT-PCR, which preceded a second-round multiplex PCR. MiXCR, run by TCRdb on the multiplex PCR reads, gives a single entry per CDR3 protein. The sample lists about 740,000 distinct CDR3 sequences, 40% occurring once. Input material: peripheral blood. The source is an adult man with Graves' ophthalmopathy.

The sample holds a few counts of this clonotype. V gene TRBV24-1 combines with J gene TRBJ2-7; D is unresolved. Trimming removed 6 bases from V and 7 bases from J, with 27 bases in between. The length of the CDR3 is 17 residues. Per germline, CDR1 KGHDR and CDR2 SFDVKD. The chain's CDR3 is CATSSTERTESSWEQYF. The CDR3 bases are TGTGCCACCAGTTCCACGGAAAGGACGGAAAGCTCGTGGGAGCAGTACTTC.

This clonotype was detected only once. The genes are TRBV6-5 and TRBJ2-7, with a possible D match to TRBD1 (7 bases). Trimming took off 5 bases at V and 3 bases at J, with 17 bases between the two ends. Germline V lookup: CDR1 MNHEY, CDR2 SVGAGI. This CDR3 spans 15 amino acids. DNA of the CDR3: TGTGCCAGCAGTGAAGTGGAGGGGGCGTTCTACGAGCAGTACTTC. Protein: CASSEVEGAFYEQYF.

The gene calls are TRBV25-1 and TRBJ2-2; tentative D call: TRBD1 (5 bases). Deletions cut 6 bases from V and 5 bases from J, with 16 bases between. The germline CDR1 and CDR2 sequences are MGHDK and SYGVNS. This CDR3 has 15 residues. The CDR3 nucleotides are TGTGCCAGCAGCCAACAAAATCAGGGAACCGGGGAGCTGTTTTTT. Translation gives CASSQQNQGTGELFF.

A few counts support this clonotype. The chain combines TRBV11-2 with TRBJ1-1, with D hard to call. Trimming stripped 1 base from V and 0 bases from J, with 15 bases between. This CDR3 has 17 residues. Looked up from germline, CDR1 is SGHAT and CDR2 is FQNNGV. The CDR3 region is CASSLASGGIMNTEAFF. The CDR3, as DNA: TGTGCCAGCAGCTTAGCATCGGGCGGCATAATGAACACTGAAGCTTTCTTT.

This rearrangement joins TRBV9 to TRBJ2-7, with D tentatively TRBD1 (5 bases). CDR3 length: 15 residues. Trimming removed 5 bases at V and 4 bases at J, with 19 bases between. Germline assignment: CDR1 SGDLS and CDR2 YYNGEE. CDR3 residues: CASSLPTRQKYEQYF. In DNA form, the CDR3 reads TGTGCCAGCAGTTTGCCGACGCGACAGAAATACGAGCAGTACTTC.

Only one count was recorded for this clonotype. V usage is TRBV27 and J usage is TRBJ1-1, with D unclear. The ends were cut back, 7 bases at V and 5 bases at J, with 17 bases in the middle. CDR3 length: 14 residues. The germline V gene encodes CDR1 MNHEY and CDR2 SMNVEV (reference sequence). The CDR3 nucleotides read TGTGCCAGCAAGGATGCTAGTAGGGCTACTGAAGCTTTCTTT. Protein product: CASKDASRATEAFF.